This is a list of T cell receptor beta chains from one sample in a study of post-analysis software for immune sequencing data. TCRdb re-analysed the PCR reads in MiXCR, keeping a single row per CDR3 protein. The sample yields hundreds of thousands of distinct CDR3 sequences, roughly 45% seen once. Material for sequencing was blood. The receptors were gathered from a girl aged 10-17 years with multiple sclerosis. The CDR3 runs from the conserved cysteine through the conserved F or W. A D gene is named only where the DNA matches it firmly. Size is stated for part of the rows, as once, few or many counts, or as a class when the clone is expanded.

J gene: TRBJ2-7; CDR3 length: 14; D gene: TRBD2; V gene: TRBV20-1; clone size: NA; CDR3 DNA: TGCAGTGCCTCCGGGACTAGCACCCTCTACGAGCAGTACTTC; CDR3 protein: CSASGTSTLYEQYF
J gene: TRBJ2-5; CDR3 length: 14; D gene: NA; V gene: TRBV20-1; clone size: few; CDR3 DNA: TGCAGTGCTAGAGTTCCAGGGTCCCAAGAGACCCAGTACTTC; CDR3 protein: CSARVPGSQETQYF
J gene: TRBJ2-5; CDR3 length: 15; D gene: TRBD1; V gene: TRBV6-1; clone size: few; CDR3 DNA: TGTGCCAGCGGATATCGGACAGGGGGGCAGGAGACCCAGTACTTC; CDR3 protein: CASGYRTGGQETQYF
J gene: TRBJ2-5; CDR3 length: 16; D gene: TRBD1; V gene: TRBV7-3; clone size: NA; CDR3 DNA: TGTGCCAGCAGCTTAAGGGGGACAGGGACGAGGGAGACCCAGTACTTC; CDR3 protein: CASSLRGTGTRETQYF
J gene: TRBJ1-1; CDR3 length: 13; D gene: TRBD1; V gene: TRBV20-1; clone size: once; CDR3 DNA: TGCAGTGCTACGACAGGGAGGAACACTGAAGCTTTCTTT; CDR3 protein: CSATTGRNTEAFF
J gene: TRBJ1-2; CDR3 length: 20; D gene: NA; V gene: TRBV9; clone size: NA; CDR3 DNA: TGTGCCAGCAGCGTAGCCTCCCAATCCGAAGTCAGTCTAACGGGGCACGGCTACACCTTC; CDR3 protein: CASSVASQSEVSLTGHGYTF
J gene: TRBJ2-5; CDR3 length: 14; D gene: TRBD1; V gene: TRBV20-1; clone size: few; CDR3 DNA: TGCAGTGCCCCCCGGGGACAGGGGGAAGAGACCCAGTACTTC; CDR3 protein: CSAPRGQGEETQYF
J gene: TRBJ2-7; CDR3 length: 15; D gene: NA; V gene: TRBV9; clone size: NA; CDR3 DNA: TGTGCCAGCAGCGTAGATACAGGGGAGGGAAGGGAGCAGTACTTC; CDR3 protein: CASSVDTGEGREQYF
J gene: TRBJ1-2; CDR3 length: 14; D gene: NA; V gene: TRBV25-1; clone size: once; CDR3 DNA: TGTGCCAGCAGTGGCGGACGGGTAAACTATGGCTACACCTTC; CDR3 protein: CASSGGRVNYGYTF
J gene: TRBJ2-1; CDR3 length: 13; D gene: TRBD2; V gene: TRBV20-1; clone size: NA; CDR3 DNA: TGCAGTGCTAGTGCAGCGGGAGTAGGTGAGCAGTTCTTC; CDR3 protein: CSASAAGVGEQFF
J gene: TRBJ1-2; CDR3 length: 16; D gene: TRBD1; V gene: TRBV16; clone size: NA; CDR3 DNA: TGTGCCAGCAGCCCTGGGACAGGGGGGCCTAACTATGGCTACACCTTC; CDR3 protein: CASSPGTGGPNYGYTF
J gene: TRBJ2-6; CDR3 length: 15; D gene: NA; V gene: TRBV25-1; clone size: NA; CDR3 DNA: TGTGCCAGCAGTCATAGTCCCTCTGGGGCCAACGTCCTGACTTTC; CDR3 protein: CASSHSPSGANVLTF
J gene: TRBJ2-1; CDR3 length: 15; D gene: NA; V gene: TRBV25-1; clone size: NA; CDR3 DNA: TGTGCCAGCAGTGAATATTCCCCAGCGTACAATGAGCAGTTCTTC; CDR3 protein: CASSEYSPAYNEQFF
J gene: TRBJ1-1; CDR3 length: 12; D gene: NA; V gene: TRBV12-3/TRBV12-4; clone size: few; CDR3 DNA: TGTGCCAGCAGTTTAGGGGGCCCTGAAGCTTTCTTT; CDR3 protein: CASSLGGPEAFF
J gene: TRBJ2-7; CDR3 length: 19; D gene: TRBD1; V gene: TRBV10-3; clone size: NA; CDR3 DNA: TGTGCCATCAGTGGCCCCCGGGACAGGTCCCCTCAAAGCTCCTACGAGCAGTACTTC; CDR3 protein: CAISGPRDRSPQSSYEQYF
J gene: TRBJ1-2; CDR3 length: 13; D gene: TRBD1; V gene: TRBV10-3; clone size: once; CDR3 DNA: TGTGCCATCAGGGCCGGGACAGACTATGGCTACACCTTC; CDR3 protein: CAIRAGTDYGYTF
J gene: TRBJ2-3; CDR3 length: 14; D gene: NA; V gene: TRBV7-2; clone size: NA; CDR3 DNA: TGTGCCAGCAGCTTAGGCGGCTTAACAGATACGCAGTATTTT; CDR3 protein: CASSLGGLTDTQYF
J gene: TRBJ2-3; CDR3 length: 17; D gene: TRBD2; V gene: TRBV7-3; clone size: NA; CDR3 DNA: TGTGCCGGCAGCTTAAGGGGGTCTAGCGGGAGCACAGATACGCAGTATTTT; CDR3 protein: CAGSLRGSSGSTDTQYF
J gene: TRBJ2-3; CDR3 length: 14; D gene: NA; V gene: TRBV7-6; clone size: NA; CDR3 DNA: TGTGCCAGCACCTTTAGCGGTAGCACAGATACGCAGTATTTT; CDR3 protein: CASTFSGSTDTQYF
J gene: TRBJ1-5; CDR3 length: 14; D gene: TRBD1; V gene: TRBV24-1; clone size: NA; CDR3 DNA: TGTGCCACCAGTGATGAAACACAGGGGAATCCCCAGCATTTT; CDR3 protein: CATSDETQGNPQHF
J gene: TRBJ2-7; CDR3 length: 16; D gene: NA; V gene: TRBV7-2; clone size: few; CDR3 DNA: TGTGCCAGCAGCGTCTCAAGAAAGCTTCTCTCCTACGAGCAGTACTTC; CDR3 protein: CASSVSRKLLSYEQYF
J gene: TRBJ1-5; CDR3 length: 14; D gene: NA; V gene: TRBV7-2; clone size: NA; CDR3 DNA: TGTGCCAGCAGTCCTCCCCCGGGCAATCAGCCCCAGCATTTT; CDR3 protein: CASSPPPGNQPQHF
J gene: TRBJ2-3; CDR3 length: 14; D gene: TRBD1; V gene: TRBV24-1; clone size: NA; CDR3 DNA: TGTGCCACCAGTGACGTCAGGGGGACCGATACGCAGTATTTT; CDR3 protein: CATSDVRGTDTQYF
J gene: TRBJ2-3; CDR3 length: 12; D gene: NA; V gene: TRBV6-2/TRBV6-3; clone size: NA; CDR3 DNA: TGTGCCAGCAGTTCGGGCTCGAGTACGCAGTATTTT; CDR3 protein: CASSSGSSTQYF
J gene: TRBJ1-6; CDR3 length: 16; D gene: TRBD1; V gene: TRBV3-1; clone size: NA; CDR3 DNA: TGTGCCAGCAGCCTCGGGACAGGGTACGAGGGGTCACCCCTCCACTTT; CDR3 protein: CASSLGTGYEGSPLHF
J gene: TRBJ1-5; CDR3 length: 14; D gene: NA; V gene: TRBV7-2; clone size: many; CDR3 DNA: TGTGCCAGCAGCTTAGCGGGGTATTATCAGCCCCAGCATTTT; CDR3 protein: CASSLAGYYQPQHF
J gene: TRBJ2-1; CDR3 length: 18; D gene: TRBD2; V gene: TRBV12-3/TRBV12-4; clone size: NA; CDR3 DNA: TGTGCCAGCAGCGGACTAGCGGGTTCTTTAGTGGGATACAATGAGCAGTTCTTC; CDR3 protein: CASSGLAGSLVGYNEQFF
J gene: TRBJ2-5; CDR3 length: 16; D gene: TRBD2; V gene: TRBV7-2; clone size: few; CDR3 DNA: TGTGCCAGCAGCCCCCGACTAGCGGTGGGTAGGGATGAGCAGTACTTC; CDR3 protein: CASSPRLAVGRDEQYF
J gene: TRBJ2-4; CDR3 length: 19; D gene: NA; V gene: TRBV3-1; clone size: many; CDR3 DNA: TGTGCCAGCAGCCAAGATAAACCGGGGGGCCTGATAGCCAAAAACATTCAGTACTTC; CDR3 protein: CASSQDKPGGLIAKNIQYF
J gene: TRBJ1-2; CDR3 length: 15; D gene: NA; V gene: TRBV4-3; clone size: NA; CDR3 DNA: TGCGCCAGCAGCCAAGAACTTGGGGTTAACTATGGCTACACCTTC; CDR3 protein: CASSQELGVNYGYTF
J gene: TRBJ2-3; CDR3 length: 15; D gene: TRBD2; V gene: TRBV20-1; clone size: NA; CDR3 DNA: TGCAGTGCTGAGGCTAGCGGGAGGAACACAGATACGCAGTATTTT; CDR3 protein: CSAEASGRNTDTQYF
J gene: TRBJ1-5; CDR3 length: 16; D gene: NA; V gene: TRBV28; clone size: NA; CDR3 DNA: TGTGCCAGCAGTTCTCCAACTGACGGAAGCAATCAGCCCCAGCATTTT; CDR3 protein: CASSSPTDGSNQPQHF
J gene: TRBJ2-7; CDR3 length: 12; D gene: NA; V gene: TRBV6-2/TRBV6-3; clone size: NA; CDR3 DNA: TGTGCCAGACTCCGGGACGCCGACGAGCAGTACTTC; CDR3 protein: CARLRDADEQYF